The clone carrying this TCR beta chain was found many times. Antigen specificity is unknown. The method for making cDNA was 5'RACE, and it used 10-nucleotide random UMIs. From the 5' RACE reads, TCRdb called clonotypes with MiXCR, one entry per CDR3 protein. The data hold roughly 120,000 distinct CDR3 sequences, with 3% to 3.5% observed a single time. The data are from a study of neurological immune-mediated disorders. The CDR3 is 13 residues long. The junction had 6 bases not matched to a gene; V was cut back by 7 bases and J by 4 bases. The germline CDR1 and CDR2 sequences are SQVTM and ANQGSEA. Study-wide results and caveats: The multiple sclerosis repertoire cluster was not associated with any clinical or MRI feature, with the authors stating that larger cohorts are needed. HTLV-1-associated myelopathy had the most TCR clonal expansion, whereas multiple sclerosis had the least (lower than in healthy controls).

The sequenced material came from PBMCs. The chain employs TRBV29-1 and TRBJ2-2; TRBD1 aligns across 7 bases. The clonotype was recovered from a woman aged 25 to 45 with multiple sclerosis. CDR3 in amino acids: CSARTGGTGELFF. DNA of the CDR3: TGCAGCGCCCGGACAGGAGGCACCGGGGAGCTGTTTTTT.